The 20 T cell receptor beta chains below come from one sample, sequenced in a study of beta chain features in type 1 diabetes (dated by TCRdb to 2016 to 2019). The library came from the immunoSEQ multiplex PCR assay. The entire isolated RNA was reverse transcribed using the High Capacity cDNA Reverse Transcription Kit, and thus expressed TCRB transcripts were sequenced. As stored in TCRdb, this immuneACCESS dataset retains in-frame rearrangements with V and J assigned. A fraction of the clones does not appear; measured against another copy, unresolved V genes explain less than half of the discrepancy, and the remainder lacks a known reason. A total of approximately 400,000 clones appear in this sample, about 14% of them only once. The ten largest account for approximately 0.02% of the sample. Specimen: naive CD4+ T cells from blood. The sample's cell subset or site label is to be understood as: true naive CD4+ T cells. Source of these receptors: a woman aged 18-29 years in good health.

The chain links TRBV6-6 to TRBJ2-3; D remains unclear. This CDR3 is built from 14 residues. Germline V gene data show CDR1 as MNHNY and CDR2 as SVGAGI (reference sequence). The ends were cut back, 4 bases at V and 4 bases at J, with 12 bases in the middle. The CDR3 region is CASSLVPLADTQYF. The CDR3 nucleotides are TGTGCCAGCAGTTTAGTCCCTCTAGCAGATACGCAGTATTTT.

V is TRBV5-4 and J is TRBJ2-5; 8 bases line up with TRBD2. The germline CDR1 and CDR2 sequences are SGHNT and YYREEE (reference sequence). The CDR3 totals 15 residues. Trimming at V came to 5 bases and at J to 4 bases, leaving 10 bases not matched to a gene. Here the CDR3 reads CASSPRVAGPETQYF. CDR3 nucleotides: TGTGCCAGCAGTCCCCGGGTAGCGGGGCCAGAGACCCAGTACTTC. The entire variable domain, with the rest obtained from reference TRBV5-4 and TRBJ2-5, is as follows: ETGVTQSPTHLIKTRGQQVTLRCSSQSGHNTVSWYQQALGQGPQFIFQYYREEENGRGNFPPRFSGLQFPNYSSELNVNALELDDSALYLCASSPRVAGPETQYFGPGTRLLVL.

Written as DNA, the CDR3 is TGCAGCGTTGCTGGACAGGGCACGTGGGTTACTGAGACTGAAGCTTTCTTT. Protein: CSVAGQGTWVTETEAFF. This chain links TRBV29-1 with TRBJ1-1, with 8 bases aligning to TRBD1. Per the germline V gene, CDR1 is SQVTM and CDR2 is ANQGSEA. V trimming: 4 bases; J trimming: 5 bases; junction bases outside the gene matches: 18. The CDR3 runs 17 residues.

This clone appeared a few times. CDR3 DNA: TGTGCCAGCAGTGAATCTGACTATGGCTACACCTTC. Its protein is CASSESDYGYTF. This chain connects TRBV25-1 to TRBJ1-2, with D uncertain. The CDR3 sequence is 12 residues long. Germline assignment: CDR1 MGHDK and CDR2 SYGVNS. With 1 base removed from V and 3 bases from J, the gap between germline ends came to 3 bases.

The sample holds a few counts of this clone. The chain has TRBV12-5 and TRBJ2-1; D unresolved. Trimming pared 5 bases from V and 6 bases from J, leaving 5 bases between. This CDR3 has 11 residues. From germline, CDR1 is LGHNT and CDR2 FRNRAP. As DNA, the CDR3 is TGTGCTAGTGGTGTCATCAATGAGCAGTTCTTC. It translates to CASGVINEQFF.

Only a few counts were recorded for this clone. The chain recombines TRBV5-1 with TRBJ2-2; D perhaps matches TRBD1 (6 bases). CDR3 size: 14 residues. Germline CDR1 reads SGHRS; CDR2 reads YFSETQ. Trimming removed 4 bases from V and 6 bases from J, with 13 bases in between. CDR3: CASSLDRSAGELFF. CDR3 bases: TGCGCCAGCAGCCTGGACAGATCCGCCGGGGAGCTGTTTTTT.

The chain links TRBV9 to TRBJ2-7; D is perhaps TRBD2 (6 bases). Trimming pared 4 bases from V and 0 bases from J, leaving 14 bases between. Germline CDR1 and CDR2: SGDLS and YYNGEE. The CDR3 has 15 amino acids. The CDR3 DNA is TGTGCCAGCAGCCTGGAGGCTAGCGACTCCTACGAGCAGTACTTC. Its protein is CASSLEASDSYEQYF.

This rearrangement joins TRBV2 to TRBJ2-7, with D possibly being TRBD2 (6 bases). Germline V gene lookup returns CDR1 SNHLY and CDR2 FYNNEI. With 3 bases removed from V and 4 bases from J, the gap between germline ends came to 7 bases. The CDR3 has 12 residues. CDR3: CASSDAGYEQYF. The CDR3 DNA follows: TGTGCCAGCAGTGACGCGGGGTACGAGCAGTACTTC.

This clone appeared a few times. This rearrangement joins TRBV28 to TRBJ1-1, with D possibly matching TRBD1 (6 bases). Between the trimmed V and J ends, which lost 8 bases and 1 base, there was a span of 11 bases. The CDR3 totals 13 residues. CDR1 is MDHEN, CDR2 SYDVKM, per germline. The CDR3 here is CASWARGNTEAFF. The CDR3 DNA follows: TGTGCCAGCTGGGCCAGGGGGAACACTGAAGCTTTCTTT. The full variable domain, in which reference TRBV28 and TRBJ1-1 provide the parts outside the CDR3, is DVKVTQSSRYLVKRTGEKVFLECVQDMDHENMFWYRQDPGLGLRLIYFSYDVKMKEKGDIPEGYSVSREKKERFSLILESASTNQTSMYLCASWARGNTEAFFGQGTRLTVV.

This clone was recorded once. The V call is TRBV30, the J call TRBJ1-1, with 9 bases aligning to TRBD1. V lost 2 bases and J lost 11; bases outside the gene matches: 12. Germline lookup yields CDR1 GTSNPN and CDR2 SVGIG (reference sequence). The CDR3 loop spans 14 amino acids. This CDR3 is CAWSQGQGIFLAFF. The CDR3 DNA reads TGTGCCTGGAGTCAGGGACAGGGTATCTTTCTGGCTTTCTTT.

There are a few counts of this clone. The V and J genes are TRBV18 and TRBJ1-1, with 7 positions matching TRBD1. The junction had 5 bases not matched to a gene; V was cut back by 6 bases and J by 1 base. This CDR3 has 14 residues. The V gene's germline CDR1 is KGHSH and CDR2 LQKENI. The CDR3 loop reads CASSGQKENTEAFF. DNA of the CDR3: TGTGCCAGCTCGGGACAGAAGGAGAACACTGAAGCTTTCTTT.

In its sample, this clone was seen a few times. This chain links TRBV30 with TRBJ2-1; D is possibly TRBD2 (6 bases). Germline CDR1 is GTSNPN and CDR2 is SVGIG (reference sequence). The V end was cut by 0 bases, the J end by 0 bases, with 9 bases between. CDR3 length: 15 amino acids. The CDR3 nucleotides read TGTGCCTGGAGTGTAATCGGGAGCTCCTACAATGAGCAGTTCTTC. Protein product: CAWSVIGSSYNEQFF.

This clone came up a few times. The V call is TRBV7-9, the J call TRBJ2-5; D unclear. There are 14 residues in the CDR3. Looked up from germline, CDR1 is SEHNR and CDR2 is FQNEAQ (reference sequence). Deletions cut 2 bases from V and 1 base from J, with 8 bases between. The CDR3 region has the DNA TGTGCCAGCAGCTTATTGGAGATCCAAGAGACCCAGTACTTC. Translating gives CASSLLEIQETQYF.

The sample holds a few counts of this clone. The V gene is TRBV15, the J gene TRBJ2-1; possibly TRBD2 for D (5 bases). V lost 3 bases and J 0 bases, leaving 12 bases between the germline ends. CDR1 and CDR2 (germline): LNHNV, YYDKDF (reference sequence). The CDR3 contains 16 residues. The CDR3 is CATSREVASSYNEQFF. The CDR3 DNA sequence: TGTGCCACCAGCAGGGAAGTAGCGAGCTCCTACAATGAGCAGTTCTTC. The full variable domain, completed using reference TRBV15 and TRBJ2-1, is DAMVIQNPRYQVTQFGKPVTLSCSQTLNHNVMYWYQQKSSQAPKLLFHYYDKDFNNEADTPDNFQSRRPNTSFCFLDIRSPGLGDTAMYLCATSREVASSYNEQFFGPGTRLTVL.

V and J are TRBV30 and TRBJ2-7; TRBD1 is a possible D gene (5 bases). The germline V and J ends were trimmed by 4 bases and 4 bases, with 11 bases remaining between them. Germline V lookup: CDR1 GTSNPN, CDR2 SVGIG (reference sequence). The CDR3 is 12 residues long. The CDR3 protein is CAWTGSAYEQYF. CDR3 nucleotide sequence: TGTGCCTGGACAGGGTCGGCTTACGAGCAGTACTTC.

This clone was recorded a few times. This sequence joins TRBV5-1 and TRBJ2-7; TRBD1 matches 7 bases. The CDR3 is 14 amino acids. V gave up 4 bases and J gave up 4 bases; unmatched junction bases: 8. Germline CDR1 and CDR2: SGHRS and YFSETQ. The CDR3 DNA is TGCGCCAGCAGCCGTCCGGGACAGTTTTACGAGCAGTACTTC. Protein sequence: CASSRPGQFYEQYF.

The rearrangement uses TRBV5-1 and TRBJ1-1; tentative D call: TRBD1 (6 bases). Germline CDR1 is SGHRS and CDR2 is YFSETQ. This CDR3 region has 14 residues. Trimming removed 0 bases at V and 4 bases at J, with 10 bases between. CDR3 nucleotides: TGCGCCAGCAGCTTGGGGGGCAGGGGCACTGAAGCTTTCTTT. Its translation: CASSLGGRGTEAFF.

A few counts support this clone. V is TRBV18 and J is TRBJ1-1; perhaps TRBD1 as D (6 bases). The CDR3 runs to 14 residues. Trimming took 4 bases from V and 1 from J, leaving 10 bases between them. Germline CDR1 KGHSH, CDR2 LQKENI. The CDR3 nucleotides are TGTGCCAGCTCACAGGTCAGGGGGAACACTGAAGCTTTCTTT. Amino acid sequence: CASSQVRGNTEAFF.

This clone was seen only a few times. The V and J genes are TRBV29-1 and TRBJ1-1; tentatively, D is TRBD1 (6 bases). The CDR3 contains 15 residues. The V gene's germline CDR1 is SQVTM and CDR2 ANQGSEA. Trimming left V 3 bases short and J 3 bases short, with 17 bases between. The CDR3 loop is CSVEVTGMSHTEAFF. CDR3 DNA sequence: TGCAGCGTTGAGGTCACAGGGATGAGTCACACTGAAGCTTTCTTT.

This clone was observed a handful of times. CDR3 nucleotides: TGTGCCAGCCAACACACTAACTATGGCTACACCTTC. It yields the protein CASQHTNYGYTF. The V call is TRBV7-9, the J call TRBJ1-2, with D hard to call. Trimming took off 8 bases at V and 0 bases at J, with 7 bases between the two ends. Germline CDR1 SEHNR, CDR2 FQNEAQ (reference sequence). CDR3 length: 12 amino acids.